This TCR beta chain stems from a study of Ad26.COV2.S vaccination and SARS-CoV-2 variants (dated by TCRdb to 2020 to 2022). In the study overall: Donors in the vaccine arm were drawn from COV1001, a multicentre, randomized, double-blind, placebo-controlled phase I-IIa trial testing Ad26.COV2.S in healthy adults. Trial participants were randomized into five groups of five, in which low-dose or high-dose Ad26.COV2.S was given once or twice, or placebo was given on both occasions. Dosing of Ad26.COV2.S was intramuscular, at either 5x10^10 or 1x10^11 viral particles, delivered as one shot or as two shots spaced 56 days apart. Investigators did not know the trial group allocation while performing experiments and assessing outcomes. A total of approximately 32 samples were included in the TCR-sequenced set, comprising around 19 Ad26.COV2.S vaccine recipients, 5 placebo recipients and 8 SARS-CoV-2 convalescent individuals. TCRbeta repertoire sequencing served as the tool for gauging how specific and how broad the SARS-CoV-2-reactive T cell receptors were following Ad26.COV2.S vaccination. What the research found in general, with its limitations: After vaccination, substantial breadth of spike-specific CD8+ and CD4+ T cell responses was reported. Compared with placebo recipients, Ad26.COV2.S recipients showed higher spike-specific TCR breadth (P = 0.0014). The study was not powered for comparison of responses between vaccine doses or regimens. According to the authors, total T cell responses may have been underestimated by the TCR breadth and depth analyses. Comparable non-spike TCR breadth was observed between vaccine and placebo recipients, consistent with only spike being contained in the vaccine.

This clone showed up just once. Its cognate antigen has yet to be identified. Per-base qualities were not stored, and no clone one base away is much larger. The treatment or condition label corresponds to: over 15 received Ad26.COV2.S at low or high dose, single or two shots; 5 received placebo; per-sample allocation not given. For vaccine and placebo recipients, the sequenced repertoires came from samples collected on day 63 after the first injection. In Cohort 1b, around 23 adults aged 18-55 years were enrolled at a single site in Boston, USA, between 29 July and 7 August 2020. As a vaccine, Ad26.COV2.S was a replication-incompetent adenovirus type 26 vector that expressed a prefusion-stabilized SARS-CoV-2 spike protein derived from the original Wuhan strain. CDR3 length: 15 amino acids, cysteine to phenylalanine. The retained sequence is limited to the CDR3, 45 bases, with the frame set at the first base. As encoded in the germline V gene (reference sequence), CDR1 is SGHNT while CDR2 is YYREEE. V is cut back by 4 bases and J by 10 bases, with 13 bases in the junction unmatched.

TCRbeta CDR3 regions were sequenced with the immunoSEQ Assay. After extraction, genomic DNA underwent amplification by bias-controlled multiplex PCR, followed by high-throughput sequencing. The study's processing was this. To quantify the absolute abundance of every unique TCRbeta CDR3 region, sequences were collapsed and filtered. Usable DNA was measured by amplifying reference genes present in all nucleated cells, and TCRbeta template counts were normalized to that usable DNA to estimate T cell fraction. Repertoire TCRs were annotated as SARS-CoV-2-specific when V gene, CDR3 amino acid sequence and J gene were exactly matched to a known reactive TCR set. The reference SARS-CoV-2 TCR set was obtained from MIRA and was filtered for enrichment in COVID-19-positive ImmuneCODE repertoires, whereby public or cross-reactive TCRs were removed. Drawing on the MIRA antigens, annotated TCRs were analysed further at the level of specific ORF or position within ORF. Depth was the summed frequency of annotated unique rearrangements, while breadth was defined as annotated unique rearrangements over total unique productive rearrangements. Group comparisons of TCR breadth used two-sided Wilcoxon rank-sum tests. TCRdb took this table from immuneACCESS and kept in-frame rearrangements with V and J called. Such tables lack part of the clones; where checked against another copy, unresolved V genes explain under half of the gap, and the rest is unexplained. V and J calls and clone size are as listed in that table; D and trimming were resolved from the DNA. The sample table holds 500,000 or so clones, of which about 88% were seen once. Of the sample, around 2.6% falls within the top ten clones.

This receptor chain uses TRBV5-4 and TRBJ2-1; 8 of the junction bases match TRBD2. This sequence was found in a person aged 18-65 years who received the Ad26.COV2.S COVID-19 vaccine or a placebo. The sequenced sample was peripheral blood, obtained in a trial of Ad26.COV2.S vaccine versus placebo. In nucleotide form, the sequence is TGTGCCAGCAGCCAAAGACCGGGACTAGAGAACGAGCAGTTCTTC. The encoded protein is CASSQRPGLENEQFF. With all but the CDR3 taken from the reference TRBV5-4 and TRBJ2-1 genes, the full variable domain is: ETGVTQSPTHLIKTRGQQVTLRCSSQSGHNTVSWYQQALGQGPQFIFQYYREEENGRGNFPPRFSGLQFPNYSSELNVNALELDDSALYLCASSQRPGLENEQFFGPGTRLTVL.